This T cell receptor beta chain emerged from a study of T cell responses to AZD1222 COVID-19 vaccine. The protocol was immunoSEQ multiplex PCR, while the TCRdb copy is restricted to in-frame clones and leaves out a portion. The sample includes over 140,000 clones. Trimming left V 5 bases short and J 7 bases short, with 12 bases between. The CDR3 covers 14 residues. Germline V gene sequence: CDR1 PRHDT, CDR2 FYEKMQ (reference sequence). The chain is built from TRBV13 and TRBJ1-6, with D possibly matching TRBD1 (5 bases). The TCR sequence derives from an adult in good health. The sequencing input was peripheral blood. The CDR3 sequence is CASSLRRGNSPLHF. The CDR3 DNA sequence: TGTGCCAGCAGCCTGCGACGGGGGAATTCACCCCTCCACTTT.